These 6 T cell receptor beta chains came from one sample sequenced in a study of blood T cells in healthy people across ages. Next came a second PCR, run for about 7 to 12 cycles, which used a sample-barcoded 5' primer along with a J-beta primer mix. Via MiXCR, TCRdb re-called the 5' RACE reads, giving one row per CDR3 protein. The data contain about 930,000 distinct CDR3 sequences, almost 30% of them singletons. A further study also used this sample, focusing on T cells of mothers and their children.

The sample taken for sequencing was blood. The receptors come from a woman aged 40 to 55 in good health.

The rearrangement links TRBV19 to TRBJ1-1; D gene ambiguous. V lost 5 bases to trimming and J lost 1 base, with 5 bases between them. Per the germline V gene, CDR1 is LNHDA and CDR2 is SQIVND (reference sequence). The CDR3 totals 12 residues. The CDR3 region is CASSFWNTEAFF. CDR3 coding DNA: TGTGCCAGTAGTTTCTGGAACACTGAAGCTTTCTTT.

This clonotype turned up a few times. This may come from a read error, since a much larger clone is one base off. The chain has TRBV7-2 and TRBJ2-7; D may be TRBD2 (5 bases). Trimming cost V 3 bases and J 4 bases, with 13 bases left between them. The CDR3 spans 14 residues. The germline CDR1 and CDR2 sequences are SGHTA and FQGNSA. This CDR3 is CASSFGLARYEQYF. The CDR3, as DNA: TGTGCCAGCAGCTTTGGTCTAGCTCGGTACGAGCAGTACTTC.

V gene TRBV18 combines with J gene TRBJ2-7, with 7 bases identical to TRBD2. Germline trimming cut 5 bases from V and 7 bases from J; bases unmatched to any gene: 5. The CDR3 runs 12 residues. Per the germline V gene, CDR1 is KGHSH and CDR2 is LQKENI. CDR3 sequence (DNA): TGTGCCAGCTCAAAGCGGGGTGGGGAGCAGTACTTC. Protein product: CASSKRGGEQYF.

The rearrangement links TRBV2 to TRBJ1-5; 7 nucleotides match TRBD1. V dropped 10 bases and J dropped 14; count of bases not matched to a gene: 14. CDR3 length: 12 amino acids. Germline V gene lookup returns CDR1 SNHLY and CDR2 FYNNEI. CDR3 in DNA: TGTGCCACCTGGGACAGACTAACTCTCAAGCATTTT. Translating it yields CATWDRLTLKHF.

The sample holds a few counts of this clonotype. The chain is built from TRBV27 and TRBJ2-7; possible D gene TRBD1, 5 bases. Germline CDR1 reads MNHEY; CDR2 reads SMNVEV (reference sequence). There are 13 residues in the CDR3. V lost 4 bases and J 3 bases, leaving 10 bases between the germline ends. This CDR3 reads CASSWGQSYEQYF. Written as DNA, the CDR3 is TGTGCCAGCAGTTGGGGCCAGAGCTACGAGCAGTACTTC.

V gene TRBV19 combines with J gene TRBJ2-2, with D possibly TRBD1 on 6 matching bases. The CDR3 runs 15 residues. The germline CDR1 and CDR2 sequences are LNHDA and SQIVND (reference sequence). V lost 3 bases to trimming and J lost 2 bases, with 10 bases between them. The CDR3 loop reads CASSIDRTNTGELFF. DNA of the CDR3: TGTGCCAGTAGTATCGACAGGACCAACACCGGGGAGCTGTTTTTT. The variable domain in full, with the rest retrieved from reference TRBV19 and TRBJ2-2, is DGGITQSPKYLFRKEGQNVTLSCEQNLNHDAMYWYRQDPGQGLRLIYYSQIVNDFQKGDIAEGYSVSREKKESFPLTVTSAQKNPTAFYLCASSIDRTNTGELFFGEGSRLTVL.